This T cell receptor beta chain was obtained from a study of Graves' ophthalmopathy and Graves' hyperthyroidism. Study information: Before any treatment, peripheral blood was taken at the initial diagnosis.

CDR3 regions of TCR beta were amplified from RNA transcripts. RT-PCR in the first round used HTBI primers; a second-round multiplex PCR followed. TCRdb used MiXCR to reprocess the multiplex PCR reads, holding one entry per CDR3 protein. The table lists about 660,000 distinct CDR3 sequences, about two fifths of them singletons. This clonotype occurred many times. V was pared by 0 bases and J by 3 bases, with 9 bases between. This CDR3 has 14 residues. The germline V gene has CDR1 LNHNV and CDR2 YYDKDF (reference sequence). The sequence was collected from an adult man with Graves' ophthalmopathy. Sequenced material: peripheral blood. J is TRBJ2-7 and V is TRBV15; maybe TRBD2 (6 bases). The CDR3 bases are TGTGCCACCAGCAGAGATCGGGGGAACTACGAGCAGTACTTC. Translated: CATSRDRGNYEQYF. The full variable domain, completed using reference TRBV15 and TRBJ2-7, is DAMVIQNPRYQVTQFGKPVTLSCSQTLNHNVMYWYQQKSSQAPKLLFHYYDKDFNNEADTPDNFQSRRPNTSFCFLDIRSPGLGDTAMYLCATSRDRGNYEQYFGPGTRLTVT.